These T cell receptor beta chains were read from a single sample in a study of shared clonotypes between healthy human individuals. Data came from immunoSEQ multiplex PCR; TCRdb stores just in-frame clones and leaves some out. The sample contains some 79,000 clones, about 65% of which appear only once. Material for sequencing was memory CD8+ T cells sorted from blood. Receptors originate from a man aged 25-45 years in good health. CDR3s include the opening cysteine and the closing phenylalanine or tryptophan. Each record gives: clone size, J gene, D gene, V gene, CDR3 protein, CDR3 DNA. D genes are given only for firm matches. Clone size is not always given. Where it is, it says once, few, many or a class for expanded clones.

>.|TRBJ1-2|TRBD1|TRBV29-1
CSVEGQGFDGYTF
TGCAGCGTTGAAGGACAGGGGTTTGACGGCTACACCTTC
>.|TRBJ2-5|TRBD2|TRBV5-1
CASSLTSGEETQYF
TGCGCCAGCAGCTTGACTAGCGGGGAGGAGACCCAGTACTTC
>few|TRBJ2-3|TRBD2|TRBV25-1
CASSEAVLAADTQYF
TGTGCCAGCAGTGAAGCCGTGCTAGCGGCAGATACGCAGTATTTT
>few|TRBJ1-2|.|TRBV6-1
CASSVYTF
TGTGCCAGCAGTGTTTACACCTTC
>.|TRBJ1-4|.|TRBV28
CASSLVAGTNEKLFF
TGTGCCAGCAGTTTGGTCGCCGGCACTAATGAAAAACTGTTTTTT
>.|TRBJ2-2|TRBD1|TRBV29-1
CSVFTGETGELFF
TGCAGCGTTTTTACAGGGGAAACCGGGGAGCTGTTTTTT
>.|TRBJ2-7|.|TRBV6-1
CASSEEGTGVYEQYF
TGTGCCAGCAGTGAAGAAGGTACGGGGGTTTACGAGCAGTACTTC
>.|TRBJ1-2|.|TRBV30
CAWRSLNYGYTF
TGTGCCTGGAGAAGTCTTAACTATGGCTACACCTTC
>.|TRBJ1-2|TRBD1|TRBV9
CASSPRQGMNGGYTF
TGTGCCAGCAGCCCTCGACAGGGGATGAACGGTGGCTACACCTTC
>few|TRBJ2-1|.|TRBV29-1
CSVEDLGDSYNEQFF
TGCAGCGTTGAAGATCTCGGGGATAGTTACAATGAGCAGTTCTTC
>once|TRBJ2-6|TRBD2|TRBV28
CASSLWTSGSSGANVLTF
TGTGCCAGCAGTTTATGGACTAGCGGGAGTTCTGGGGCCAACGTCCTGACTTTC
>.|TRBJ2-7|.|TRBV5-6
CASSLERTYEQYF
TGTGCCAGCAGCTTAGAGAGGACCTACGAGCAGTACTTC
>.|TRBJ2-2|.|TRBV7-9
CASSLLITNTGELFF
TGTGCCAGCAGCCTCCTAATTACGAACACCGGGGAGCTGTTTTTT
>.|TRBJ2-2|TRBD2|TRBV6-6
CASSYSTSEDTGELFF
TGTGCCAGCAGTTACTCAACTAGCGAAGACACCGGGGAGCTGTTTTTT
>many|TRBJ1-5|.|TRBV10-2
CASSESPGNSNQPQHF
TGCGCCAGCAGTGAGTCCCCTGGGAATAGCAATCAGCCCCAGCATTTT
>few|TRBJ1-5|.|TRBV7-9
CASSLSGQYNQPQHF
TGTGCCAGCAGCTTATCTGGGCAGTACAATCAGCCCCAGCATTTT
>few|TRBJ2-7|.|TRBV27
CASSPLNIMGASEQYF
TGTGCCAGCAGTCCTCTAAACATCATGGGGGCGAGCGAGCAGTACTTC
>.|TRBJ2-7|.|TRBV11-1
CASSLTRSGEQYF
TGTGCCAGCAGCTTAACACGTTCGGGCGAGCAGTACTTC
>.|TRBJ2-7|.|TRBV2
CASRMDSGAYEQYF
TGTGCCAGCAGGATGGACAGCGGTGCCTACGAGCAGTACTTC
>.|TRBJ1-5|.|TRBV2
CASSENSMSNQPQHF
TGTGCCAGCAGTGAAAACAGTATGAGCAATCAGCCCCAGCATTTT
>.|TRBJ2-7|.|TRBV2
CASTQASLEQYF
TGTGCCAGCACCCAGGCCAGCCTAGAGCAGTACTTC
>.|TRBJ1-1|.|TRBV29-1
CSVRPMNTEAFF
TGCAGCGTTCGCCCCATGAACACTGAAGCTTTCTTT
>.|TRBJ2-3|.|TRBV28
CASSLSPTRQGRGDTQYF
TGTGCCAGCAGTTTATCCCCCACTCGGCAGGGCCGAGGAGATACGCAGTATTTT
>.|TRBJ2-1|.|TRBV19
CASSLWGSSYNEQFF
TGTGCCAGTAGTCTGTGGGGATCCTCCTACAATGAGCAGTTCTTC
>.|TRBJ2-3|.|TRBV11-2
CASSFSLLQGADTQYF
TGTGCCAGCAGCTTTTCTTTGCTACAGGGCGCAGATACGCAGTATTTT
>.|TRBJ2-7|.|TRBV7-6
CASSLAQGPYEQYF
TGTGCCAGCAGCTTAGCGCAGGGACCCTACGAGCAGTACTTC
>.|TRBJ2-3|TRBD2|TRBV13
CASSLYLAGASSTDTQYF
TGTGCCAGCAGCTTATATCTAGCGGGAGCGTCTAGCACAGATACGCAGTATTTT
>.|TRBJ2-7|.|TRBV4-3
CASSQRQESYEQYF
TGCGCCAGCAGCCAGAGACAGGAGTCCTACGAGCAGTACTTC
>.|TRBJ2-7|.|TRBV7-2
CASSLTSGFYEQYF
TGTGCCAGCAGCTTAACTAGTGGGTTTTACGAGCAGTACTTC
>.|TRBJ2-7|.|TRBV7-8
CASSLDGSDSYEQYF
TGTGCCAGCAGCTTAGATGGTAGCGACAGCTACGAGCAGTACTTC
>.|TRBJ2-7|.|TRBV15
CATSRGGLNAYEQYF
TGTGCCACCAGCCGAGGAGGGCTGAATGCCTACGAGCAGTACTTC
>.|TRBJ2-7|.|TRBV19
CASSMVHTYEQYF
TGTGCCAGTAGTATGGTTCACACCTACGAGCAGTACTTC
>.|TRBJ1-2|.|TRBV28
CASRPLWDGREYGYTF
TGTGCCAGCAGACCACTGTGGGATGGACGGGAGTATGGCTACACCTTC
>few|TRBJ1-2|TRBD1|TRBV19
CASSIAGGEYGYTF
TGTGCCAGTAGTATAGCAGGGGGCGAGTATGGCTACACCTTC
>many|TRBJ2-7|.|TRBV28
CASSFAYEQYF
TGTGCCAGCAGTTTCGCCTACGAGCAGTACTTC
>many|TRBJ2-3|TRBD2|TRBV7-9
CASSGPSGASTDTQYF
TGTGCCAGCAGCGGACCTAGCGGGGCTAGCACAGATACGCAGTATTTT
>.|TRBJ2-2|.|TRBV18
CASLQDGGSGELFF
TGTGCCAGCTTACAAGACGGAGGGAGCGGGGAGCTGTTTTTT
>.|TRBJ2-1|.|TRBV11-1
CASSHGLNEQFF
TGTGCCAGCAGCCACGGACTAAATGAGCAGTTCTTC
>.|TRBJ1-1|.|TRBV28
CASSPYVLNTEAFF
TGTGCCAGCAGTCCCTATGTGCTGAACACTGAAGCTTTCTTT
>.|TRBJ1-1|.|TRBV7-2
CASSPEGTGFGAFF
TGTGCCAGCAGCCCCGAGGGGACGGGGTTCGGAGCTTTCTTT
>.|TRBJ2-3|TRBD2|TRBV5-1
CASSPLVGTSATDTQYF
TGCGCCAGCAGCCCCCTGGTCGGGACTAGCGCGACAGATACGCAGTATTTT
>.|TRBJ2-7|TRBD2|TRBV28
CASSYLLAGGSYEQYF
TGTGCCAGCAGTTACCTACTAGCGGGAGGTTCCTACGAGCAGTACTTC
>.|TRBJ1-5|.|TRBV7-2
CASSLAWVGQPQHF
TGTGCCAGCAGCTTAGCGTGGGTGGGTCAGCCCCAGCATTTT
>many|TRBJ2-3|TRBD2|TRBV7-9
CASSRTTLAGVTDTQYF
TGTGCCAGCAGCCGTACCACACTAGCGGGAGTCACAGATACGCAGTATTTT
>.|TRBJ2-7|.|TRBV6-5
CASKEAEQYF
TGTGCCAGCAAAGAGGCCGAGCAGTACTTC
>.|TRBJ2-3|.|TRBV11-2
CASSLGGQSTDTQYF
TGTGCCAGCAGCTTAGGCGGACAGAGCACAGATACGCAGTATTTT
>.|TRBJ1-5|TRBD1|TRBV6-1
CASSEVDRVGQPQHF
TGTGCCAGCAGTGAAGTGGACAGGGTTGGTCAGCCCCAGCATTTT
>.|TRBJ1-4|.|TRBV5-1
CASSRSGGLSEKLFF
TGCGCCAGCAGCCGGTCGGGGGGCTTAAGCGAAAAACTGTTTTTT
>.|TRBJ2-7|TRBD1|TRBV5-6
CASSSTGDYEQYF
TGTGCCAGCAGTTCCACAGGGGACTACGAGCAGTACTTC
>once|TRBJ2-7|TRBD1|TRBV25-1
CASTLDRGQGYEQYF
TGTGCCAGCACCCTCGACCGGGGACAGGGCTACGAGCAGTACTTC
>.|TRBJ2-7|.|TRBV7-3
CASSPGSGREQYF
TGTGCCAGCAGCCCCGGGTCGGGGAGGGAGCAGTACTTC
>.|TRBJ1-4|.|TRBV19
CTSRPQRTSEKLFF
TGTACCAGTAGACCTCAGAGGACATCGGAAAAACTGTTTTTT
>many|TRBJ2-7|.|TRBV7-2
CASSYPGYEQYF
TGTGCCAGCAGCTATCCGGGCTACGAGCAGTACTTC
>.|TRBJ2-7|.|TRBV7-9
CASSVTPYEQYF
TGTGCCAGCAGCGTTACCCCCTACGAGCAGTACTTC
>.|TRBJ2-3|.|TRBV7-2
CASSLESGGSTDTQYF
TGTGCCAGCAGCTTAGAGAGCGGAGGAAGCACAGATACGCAGTATTTT